This record covers a single T cell receptor beta chain. This entry comes from a study of cytomegalovirus exposure and HLA in healthy donors. Amplification used 60 Vbeta primers and 13 Jbeta primers. Clones were read by immunoSEQ multiplex PCR, and TCRdb kept only the in-frame ones, dropping some. The sample lists about 200,000 clones, 80% to 85% seen once, with 6% to 8% in the top ten. This CDR3 contains 11 residues. V lost 6 bases and J lost 10, with 11 bases in between. Germline V CDR1 and CDR2: SGHRS, YFSETQ. This TCR was sampled from a woman aged 45-65 years in good health and CMV-seropositive. The specimen sequenced was PBMCs. The V call is TRBV5-1, the J call TRBJ2-1; D is unclear. Here the CDR3 reads CASTSEIEQFF. CDR3 nucleotides: TGCGCCAGCACTTCGGAGATAGAGCAGTTCTTC.